Detailed here is one TCR beta chain. This entry belongs to a study of shared clonotypes between healthy human individuals. Study summary: Per donor, CD8 memory used one plate, CD8 naive used two, CD4 memory used three and CD4 naive used three.

The healthy adult donors were HIV-negative and reported no recent acute infections or vaccinations. Each sample came from a Caucasian adult donor living in Nashville, Tennessee. In germline, CDR1 is SGHTA, CDR2 FQGNSA. CDR3 size: 14 residues. The V end lost 2 bases, the J end lost 6 bases, and 11 bases lay between the germline ends. The input for sorted-subset replicate PCRs was around 0.2 ug DNA, tens of thousands of T cell genomes. Produced via immunoSEQ multiplex PCR; TCRdb's table is partial and in-frame only. Found here are more than 1 million clones, around 78% of them singletons; the top ten hold more than 0.45%.

The rearrangement uses TRBV7-2 and TRBJ2-1; a weak D match, TRBD2 (6 bases). What was sequenced was memory CD4+ T cells from PBMCs. Subset reported: CD45RA-negative fraction. This TCR derives from a man younger than 35 in good health. Some clones in this sample may be carry-over from other donors' samples. The CDR3 reads CASSLSTSFNEQFF. CDR3 bases: TGTGCCAGCAGCTTAAGTACTAGCTTCAATGAGCAGTTCTTC.